The present TCR beta chain was sequenced within a study of blood T cells in healthy people across ages. Notes on the study in general: Leaving the PBMCs unsorted stopped any conclusive comparison of naive versus antigen-experienced cells.

Then a second PCR, running about 6 to 12 cycles, was carried out with a sample-barcoded 5' primer and a J-beta primer mix. MiXCR, run by TCRdb on the 5' RACE reads, gives a single entry per CDR3 protein. The sample consists of around 500,000 distinct CDR3 sequences, 40% to 55% of them appearing once. The V gene's germline CDR1 is DFQATT and CDR2 SNEGSKA (reference sequence). V was cut by 0 bases and J by 1 base, with 7 bases left in between. The length of the CDR3 is 13 residues. Isolation yielded PBMCs, at least 6 million per sample, in every case. This clonotype turned up a few times. The antigen is unknown.

Sample: blood. V gene TRBV20-1 combines with J gene TRBJ2-7; D not certain. This TCR was sampled from a man aged 80 or over in good health. CDR3 sequence: CSAREAYSYEQYF. In nucleotides, the CDR3 is TGCAGTGCTAGAGAGGCCTATTCCTACGAGCAGTACTTC.